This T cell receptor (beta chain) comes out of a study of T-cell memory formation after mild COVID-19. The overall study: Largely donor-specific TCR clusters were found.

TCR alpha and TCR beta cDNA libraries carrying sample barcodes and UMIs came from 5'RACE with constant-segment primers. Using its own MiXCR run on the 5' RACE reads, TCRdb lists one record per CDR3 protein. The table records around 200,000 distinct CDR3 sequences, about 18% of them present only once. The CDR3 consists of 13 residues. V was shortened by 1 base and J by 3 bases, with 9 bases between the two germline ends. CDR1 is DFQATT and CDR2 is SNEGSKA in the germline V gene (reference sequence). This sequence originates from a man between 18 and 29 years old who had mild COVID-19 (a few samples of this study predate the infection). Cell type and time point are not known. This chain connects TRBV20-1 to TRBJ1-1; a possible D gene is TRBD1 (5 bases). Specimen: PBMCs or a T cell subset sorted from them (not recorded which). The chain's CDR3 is CSARAGSYTEAFF. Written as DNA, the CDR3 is TGCAGTGCTAGAGCAGGGTCCTACACTGAAGCTTTCTTT.